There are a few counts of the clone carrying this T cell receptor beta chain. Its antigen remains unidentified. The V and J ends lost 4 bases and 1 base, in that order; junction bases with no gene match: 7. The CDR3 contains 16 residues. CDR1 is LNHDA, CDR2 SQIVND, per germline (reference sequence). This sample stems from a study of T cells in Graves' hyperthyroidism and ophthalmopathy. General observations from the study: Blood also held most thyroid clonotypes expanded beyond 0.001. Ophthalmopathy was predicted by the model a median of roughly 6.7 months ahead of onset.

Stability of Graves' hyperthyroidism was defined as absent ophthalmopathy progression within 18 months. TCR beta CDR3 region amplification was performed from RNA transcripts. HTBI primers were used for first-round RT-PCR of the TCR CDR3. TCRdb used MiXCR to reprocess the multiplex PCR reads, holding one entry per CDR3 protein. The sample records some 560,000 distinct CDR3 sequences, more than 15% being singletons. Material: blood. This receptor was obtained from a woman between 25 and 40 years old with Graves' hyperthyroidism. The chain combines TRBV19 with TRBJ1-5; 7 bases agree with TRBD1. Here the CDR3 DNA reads TGTGCCAGTAGTACACCGTCGGACAGGAGCAATCAGCCCCAGCATTTT. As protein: CASSTPSDRSNQPQHF. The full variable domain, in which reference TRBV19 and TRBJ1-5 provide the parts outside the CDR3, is DGGITQSPKYLFRKEGQNVTLSCEQNLNHDAMYWYRQDPGQGLRLIYYSQIVNDFQKGDIAEGYSVSREKKESFPLTVTSAQKNPTAFYLCASSTPSDRSNQPQHFGDGTRLSIL.